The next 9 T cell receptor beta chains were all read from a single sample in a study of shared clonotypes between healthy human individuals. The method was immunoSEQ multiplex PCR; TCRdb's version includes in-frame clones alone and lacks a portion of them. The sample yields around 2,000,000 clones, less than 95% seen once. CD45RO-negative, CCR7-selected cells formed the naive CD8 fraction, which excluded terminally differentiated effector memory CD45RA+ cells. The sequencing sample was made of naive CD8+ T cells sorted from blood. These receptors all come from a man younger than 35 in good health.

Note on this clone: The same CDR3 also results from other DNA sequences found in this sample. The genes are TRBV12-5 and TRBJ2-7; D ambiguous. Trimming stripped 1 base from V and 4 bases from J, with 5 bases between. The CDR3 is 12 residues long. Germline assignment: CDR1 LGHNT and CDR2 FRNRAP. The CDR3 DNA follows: TGTGCTAGTGGTTTGGAAGGGTACGAGCAGTACTTC. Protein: CASGLEGYEQYF.

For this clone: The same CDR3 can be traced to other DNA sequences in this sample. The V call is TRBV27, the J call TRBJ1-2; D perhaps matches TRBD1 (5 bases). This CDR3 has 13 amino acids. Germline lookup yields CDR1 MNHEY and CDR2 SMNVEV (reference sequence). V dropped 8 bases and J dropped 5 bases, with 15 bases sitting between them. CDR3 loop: CASSPGGGYGYTF. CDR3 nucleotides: TGTGCCAGCTCCCCCGGGGGGGGGTATGGCTACACCTTC.

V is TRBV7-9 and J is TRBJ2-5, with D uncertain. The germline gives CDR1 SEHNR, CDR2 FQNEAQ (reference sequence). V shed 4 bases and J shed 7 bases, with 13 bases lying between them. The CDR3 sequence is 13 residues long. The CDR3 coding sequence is TGTGCCAGCAGCTCCGATCTGGGCGGGACCCAGTACTTC. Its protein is CASSSDLGGTQYF.

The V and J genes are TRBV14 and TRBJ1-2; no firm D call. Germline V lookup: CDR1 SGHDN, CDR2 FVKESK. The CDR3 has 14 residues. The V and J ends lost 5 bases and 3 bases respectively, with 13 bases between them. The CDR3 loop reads CASSRPGGYYGYTF. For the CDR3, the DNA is TGTGCCAGCAGCAGGCCGGGAGGCTACTATGGCTACACCTTC.

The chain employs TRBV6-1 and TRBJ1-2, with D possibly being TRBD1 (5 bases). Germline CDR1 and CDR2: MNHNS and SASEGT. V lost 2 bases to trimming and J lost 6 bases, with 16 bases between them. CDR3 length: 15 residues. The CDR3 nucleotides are TGTGCCAGCAGTGAACCCCCGCAGGGTGTAGATGGCTACACCTTC. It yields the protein CASSEPPQGVDGYTF.

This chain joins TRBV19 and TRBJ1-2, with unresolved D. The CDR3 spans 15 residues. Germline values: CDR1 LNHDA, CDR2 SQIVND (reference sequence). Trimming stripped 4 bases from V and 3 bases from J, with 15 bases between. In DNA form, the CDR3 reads TGTGCCAGTAGTACAGAGGAGGCCCCTGACTATGGCTACACCTTC. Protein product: CASSTEEAPDYGYTF.

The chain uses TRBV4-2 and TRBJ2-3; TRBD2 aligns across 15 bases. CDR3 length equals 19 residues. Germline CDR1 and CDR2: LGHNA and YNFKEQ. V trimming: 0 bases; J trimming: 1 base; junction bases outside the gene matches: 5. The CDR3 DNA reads TGTGCCAGCAGCCAAGAGGGGACTAGCGGGGGGTTAGGCACAGATACGCAGTATTTT. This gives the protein CASSQEGTSGGLGTDTQYF.

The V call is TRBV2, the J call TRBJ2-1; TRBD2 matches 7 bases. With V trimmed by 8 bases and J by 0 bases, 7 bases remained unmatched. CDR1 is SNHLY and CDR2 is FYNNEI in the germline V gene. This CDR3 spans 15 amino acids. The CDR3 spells CASGAGRGSYNEQFF. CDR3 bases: TGTGCCAGCGGGGCAGGGAGGGGCTCCTACAATGAGCAGTTCTTC. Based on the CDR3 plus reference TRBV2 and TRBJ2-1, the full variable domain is EPEVTQTPSHQVTQMGQEVILRCVPISNHLYFYWYRQILGQKVEFLVSFYNNEISEKSEIFDDQFSVERPDGSNFTLKIRSTKLEDSAMYFCASGAGRGSYNEQFFGPGTRLTVL.

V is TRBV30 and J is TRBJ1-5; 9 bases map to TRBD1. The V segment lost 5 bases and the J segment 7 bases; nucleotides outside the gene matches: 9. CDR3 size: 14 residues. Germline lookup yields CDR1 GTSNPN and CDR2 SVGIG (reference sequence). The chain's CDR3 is CAWDTGGAGQPQHF. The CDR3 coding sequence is TGTGCCTGGGATACAGGGGGCGCAGGGCAGCCCCAGCATTTT. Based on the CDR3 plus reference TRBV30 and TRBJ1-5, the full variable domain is SQTIHQWPATLVQPVGSPLSLECTVEGTSNPNLYWYRQAAGRGLQLLFYSVGIGQISSEVPQNLSASRPQDRQFILSSKKLLLSDSGFYLCAWDTGGAGQPQHFGDGTRLSIL.